This passage covers 2 T cell receptor beta chains from one sample sequenced in a study of HIV-infected patients and healthy controls. TCRdb re-called the 5' RACE reads with MiXCR, one entry per CDR3 protein. Among 55,000 to 70,000 distinct CDR3 sequences listed, approximately 21% were seen once. The sample consisted of CD4+ T cells from blood. All receptors come from a human donor in good health.

This clonotype was recorded at least ten times. The chain is built from TRBV5-1 and TRBJ1-2; possible D gene TRBD1, 5 bases. This CDR3 has 13 amino acids. Per germline, CDR1 SGHRS and CDR2 YFSETQ. V lost 0 bases and J 8 bases, leaving 11 bases between the germline ends. As DNA, the CDR3 is TGCGCCAGCAGCTTGGTGGCAGGGAACGGCTACACCTTC. This sequence encodes CASSLVAGNGYTF. Variable domain in full (rest from reference TRBV5-1 and TRBJ1-2): KAGVTQTPRYLIKTRGQQVTLSCSPISGHRSVSWYQQTPGQGLQFLFEYFSETQRNKGNFPGRFSGRQFSNSRSEMNVSTLELGDSALYLCASSLVAGNGYTFGSGTRLTVV.

This clonotype was seen more than once but under ten times. V and J are TRBV7-2 and TRBJ2-3, with 13 bases that match TRBD2. Unmatched junction bases numbered 9, after V lost 3 bases and J lost 0 bases. Germline V gene data show CDR1 as SGHTA and CDR2 as FQGNSA. CDR3 length: 19 residues. The CDR3 here is CASSLRSSGLAGSTDTQYF. The CDR3 coding sequence is TGTGCCAGCAGCTTGCGGTCATCGGGACTAGCGGGAAGCACAGATACGCAGTATTTT.